This TCR beta chain was documented in a study of CD8 T cells in ankylosing spondylitis. Study-wide results and limits: Reports of some motif variants in reactive arthritis synovial fluid and blood predate this one.

The V gene's germline CDR1 is SGHTA and CDR2 FQGNSA. The CDR3 length is 14 residues. V was clipped by 2 bases and J by 2 bases, with 8 bases between them. This clonotype was picked up one time. Antigen specificity is unknown. TCRdb itself ran the 5' RACE reads through MiXCR, one entry per CDR3 protein. Of about 240,000 distinct CDR3 sequences in the sample, approximately 7.6% were seen once. What was sequenced was blood, either unsorted or a sorted T cell fraction (not recorded which). The receptor comes from a female donor with ankylosing spondylitis or in good health (not recorded which). V and J are TRBV7-2 and TRBJ2-3; D not resolved. CDR3 amino acids: CASSLNVLTDTQYF. The CDR3 coding sequence is TGTGCCAGCAGCTTAAATGTCCTCACAGATACGCAGTATTTT.